The clone carrying this T cell receptor (beta chain) was observed at least ten times. This entry is derived from a study of shared clonotypes between healthy human individuals. The CDR3 is made up of 14 amino acids. CDR1 and CDR2 (germline): SGHRS, YFSETQ. The V gene lost 4 bases and the J gene lost 7 bases, with 18 bases spanning the gap. Sequencing was performed with immunoSEQ multiplex PCR; in TCRdb, only in-frame clones are kept and a portion is missing. The sample includes under 600,000 clones, nearly 80% of them seen just once. This TCR came from a woman aged 40 to 50 in good health. Some clones in this sample may be carry-over from other donors' samples. The sample consisted of PBMCs. V is TRBV5-1 and J is TRBJ2-7; D uncertain. CDR3 in DNA: TGCGCCAGCAGCAAGACTGGGGTACAGTATGAGCAGTACTTC. It yields the protein CASSKTGVQYEQYF. The full variable domain, with the rest looked up from reference TRBV5-1 and TRBJ2-7, is KAGVTQTPRYLIKTRGQQVTLSCSPISGHRSVSWYQQTPGQGLQFLFEYFSETQRNKGNFPGRFSGRQFSNSRSEMNVSTLELGDSALYLCASSKTGVQYEQYFGPGTRLTVT.